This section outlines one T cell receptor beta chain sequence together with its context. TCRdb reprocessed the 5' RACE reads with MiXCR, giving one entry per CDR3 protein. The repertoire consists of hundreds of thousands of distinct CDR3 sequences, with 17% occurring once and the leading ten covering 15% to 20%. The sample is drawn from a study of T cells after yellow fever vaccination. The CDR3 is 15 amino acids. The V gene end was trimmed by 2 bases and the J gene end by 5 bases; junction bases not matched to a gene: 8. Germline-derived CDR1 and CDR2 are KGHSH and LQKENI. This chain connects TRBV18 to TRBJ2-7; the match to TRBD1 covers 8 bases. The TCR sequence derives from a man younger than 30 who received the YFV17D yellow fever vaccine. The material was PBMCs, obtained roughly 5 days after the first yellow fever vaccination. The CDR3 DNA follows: TGTGCCAGCTCACCATACGCAGGGGGCGCGGACGAGCAGTACTTC. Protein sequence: CASSPYAGGADEQYF. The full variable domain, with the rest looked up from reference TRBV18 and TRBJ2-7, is NAGVMQNPRHLVRRRGQEARLRCSPMKGHSHVYWYRQLPEEGLKFMVYLQKENIIDESGMPKERFSAEFPKEGPSILRIQQVVRGDSAAYFCASSPYAGGADEQYFGPGTRLTVT.